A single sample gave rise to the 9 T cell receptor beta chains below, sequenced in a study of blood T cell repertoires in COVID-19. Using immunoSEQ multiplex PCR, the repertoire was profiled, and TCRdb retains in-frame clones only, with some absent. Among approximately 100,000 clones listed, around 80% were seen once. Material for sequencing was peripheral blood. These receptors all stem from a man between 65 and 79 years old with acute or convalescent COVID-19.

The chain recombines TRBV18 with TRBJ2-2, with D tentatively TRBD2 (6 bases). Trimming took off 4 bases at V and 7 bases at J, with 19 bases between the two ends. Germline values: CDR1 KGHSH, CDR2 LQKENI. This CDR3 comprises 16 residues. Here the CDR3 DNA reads TGTGCCAGCTCACGGGATCCGGGGGAACGGATCGGGGAGCTGTTTTTT. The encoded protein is CASSRDPGERIGELFF.

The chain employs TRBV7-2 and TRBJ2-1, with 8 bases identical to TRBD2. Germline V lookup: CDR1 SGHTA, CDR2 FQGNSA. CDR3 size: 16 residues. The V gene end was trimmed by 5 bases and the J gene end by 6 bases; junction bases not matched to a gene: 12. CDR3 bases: TGTGCCAGCAGCCGGAGCCTAGCGGGCGCCAGCAATGAGCAGTTCTTC. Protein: CASSRSLAGASNEQFF.

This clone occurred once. The CDR3 sequence: CASSQEGRGRTGELFF. CDR3 nucleotide sequence: TGCGCCAGCAGCCAAGAAGGGAGGGGGAGGACCGGGGAGCTGTTTTTT. This chain uses TRBV4-3 with TRBJ2-2; a weak D match, TRBD2 (7 bases). Germline V gene lookup returns CDR1 LGHNA and CDR2 YSLEER. This CDR3 has 16 amino acids. Trimming removed 0 bases from V and 5 bases from J, with 13 bases in between.

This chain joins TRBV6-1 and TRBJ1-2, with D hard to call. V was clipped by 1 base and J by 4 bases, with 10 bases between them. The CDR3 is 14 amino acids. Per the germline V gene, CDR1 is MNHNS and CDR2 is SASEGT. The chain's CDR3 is CASSEVAAFYGYTF. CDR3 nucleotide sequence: TGTGCCAGCAGTGAAGTAGCAGCTTTCTATGGCTACACCTTC.

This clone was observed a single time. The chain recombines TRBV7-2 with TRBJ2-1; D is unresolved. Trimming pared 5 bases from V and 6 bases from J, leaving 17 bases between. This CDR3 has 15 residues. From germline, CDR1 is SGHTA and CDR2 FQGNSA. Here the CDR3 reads CASSPVISPFNEQFF. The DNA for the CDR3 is TGTGCCAGCAGCCCCGTAATTTCCCCCTTCAATGAGCAGTTCTTC.

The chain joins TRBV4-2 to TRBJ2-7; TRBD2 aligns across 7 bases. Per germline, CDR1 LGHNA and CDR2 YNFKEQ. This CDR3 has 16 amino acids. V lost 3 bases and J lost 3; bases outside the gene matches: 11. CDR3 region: CASSHPLRGDGYEQYF. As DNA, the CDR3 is TGTGCCAGCAGCCACCCACTCCGGGGGGACGGCTACGAGCAGTACTTC.

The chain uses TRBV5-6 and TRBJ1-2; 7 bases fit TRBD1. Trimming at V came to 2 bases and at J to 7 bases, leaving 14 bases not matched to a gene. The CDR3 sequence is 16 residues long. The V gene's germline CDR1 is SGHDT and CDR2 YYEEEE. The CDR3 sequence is CASSLGGPLTGFGYTF. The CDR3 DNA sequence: TGTGCCAGCAGCTTAGGGGGCCCTTTGACGGGGTTTGGCTACACCTTC.

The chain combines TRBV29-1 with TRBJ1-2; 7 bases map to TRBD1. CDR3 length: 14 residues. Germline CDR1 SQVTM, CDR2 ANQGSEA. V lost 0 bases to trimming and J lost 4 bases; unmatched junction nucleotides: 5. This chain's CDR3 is CSVEDHGTVYGYTF. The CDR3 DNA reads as TGCAGCGTTGAAGATCATGGGACAGTCTATGGCTACACCTTC.

Here the CDR3 reads CASSLDRQGIAKNIQYF. CDR3 DNA: TGTGCCAGCAGCTTAGATAGACAGGGAATAGCCAAAAACATTCAGTACTTC. The chain combines TRBV7-8 with TRBJ2-4; TRBD1 aligns across 7 bases. This CDR3 comprises 17 residues. Germline CDR1 SGHVS, CDR2 FQNEAQ. Unmatched junction bases numbered 6, after V lost 1 base and J lost 0 bases.